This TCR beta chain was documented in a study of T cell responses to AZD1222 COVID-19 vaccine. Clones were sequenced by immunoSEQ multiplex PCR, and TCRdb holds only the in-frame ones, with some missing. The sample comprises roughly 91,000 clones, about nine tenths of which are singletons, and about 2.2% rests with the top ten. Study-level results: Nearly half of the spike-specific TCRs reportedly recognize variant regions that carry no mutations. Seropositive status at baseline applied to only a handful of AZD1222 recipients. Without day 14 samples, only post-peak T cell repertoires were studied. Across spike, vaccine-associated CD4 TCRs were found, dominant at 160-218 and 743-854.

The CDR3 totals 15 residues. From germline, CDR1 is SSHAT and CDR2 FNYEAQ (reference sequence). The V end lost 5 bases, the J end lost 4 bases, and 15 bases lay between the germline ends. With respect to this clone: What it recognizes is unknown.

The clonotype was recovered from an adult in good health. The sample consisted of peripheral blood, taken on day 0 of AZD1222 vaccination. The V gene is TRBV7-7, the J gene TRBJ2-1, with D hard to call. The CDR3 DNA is TGTGCCAGCAGCCCCGGCGGCCTAAGATACAATGAGCAGTTCTTC. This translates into CASSPGGLRYNEQFF.